The sequence of this TCR beta chain was determined in a study of T cell responses to AZD1222 COVID-19 vaccine. Turning to the study itself: Pooling was applied to second doses at about 4 or about 12 weeks. General observations from the study: Spike-specific TCR breadth and depth both grew after two AZD1222 doses. The donor group comprised mostly white British people and more females; the analysis possibly underestimated clonal diversity. Close to half of all spike-specific TCRs reportedly target regions of the variants that are unmutated.

Germline values: CDR1 MNHNS, CDR2 SASEGT. The CDR3 has 16 residues. V was pared by 6 bases and J by 6 bases, with 14 bases of the junction left unmatched. TCRdb's copy holds only in-frame clones and misses some; the assay was immunoSEQ multiplex PCR. The sample has 100,000 to 150,000 clones; more than 70% are singletons. A word on this clone: The antigen remains unidentified.

The sample in question was peripheral blood, obtained on day 0 of AZD1222 vaccination. This receptor was taken from an adult in good health. The chain combines TRBV6-1 with TRBJ2-1, with 7 bases fitting TRBD2. The CDR3 sequence: CASSERDREVFNEQFF. In DNA form, the CDR3 reads TGTGCCAGCAGCGAACGAGATCGGGAGGTTTTCAATGAGCAGTTCTTC.